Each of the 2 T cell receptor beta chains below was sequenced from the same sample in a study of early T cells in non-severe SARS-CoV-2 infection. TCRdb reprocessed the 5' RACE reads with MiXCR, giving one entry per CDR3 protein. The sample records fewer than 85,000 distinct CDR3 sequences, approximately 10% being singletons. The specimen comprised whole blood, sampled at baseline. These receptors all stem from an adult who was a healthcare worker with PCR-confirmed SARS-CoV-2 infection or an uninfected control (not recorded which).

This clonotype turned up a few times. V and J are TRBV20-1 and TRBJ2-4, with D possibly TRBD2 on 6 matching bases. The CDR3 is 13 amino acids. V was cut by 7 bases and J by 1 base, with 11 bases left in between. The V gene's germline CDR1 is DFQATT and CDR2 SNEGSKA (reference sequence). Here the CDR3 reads CSGVGGAKNIQYF. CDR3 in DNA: TGCAGTGGGGTCGGAGGGGCCAAAAACATTCAGTACTTC.

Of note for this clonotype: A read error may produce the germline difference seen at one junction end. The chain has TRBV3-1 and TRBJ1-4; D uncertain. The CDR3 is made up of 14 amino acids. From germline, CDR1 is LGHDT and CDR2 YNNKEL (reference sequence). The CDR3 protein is CTSSQGQPNEKLFF. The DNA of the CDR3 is TGTACCAGCAGCCAAGGGCAGCCAAATGAAAAACTGTTTTTT.